Presented here are 8 T cell receptor beta chains from one specimen sequenced in a study of shared clonotypes between healthy human individuals. Sequenced by immunoSEQ multiplex PCR; TCRdb stores in-frame clones only, minus some. This table has about 95,000 clones, about 68% appearing once. Material: memory CD8+ T cells sorted from blood. Noted subset: CD45RO+ cells pooled with CCR7-negative TemRA cells. All receptors come from a man under 40 in good health.

This clone was seen many times. V is TRBV6-4 and J is TRBJ2-1; 10 positions match TRBD2. V dropped 3 bases and J dropped 6; count of bases not matched to a gene: 5. Germline V CDR1 and CDR2: MRHNA, SNTAGT. This CDR3 contains 15 residues. The CDR3 here is CASSERTSGPNEQFF. DNA of the CDR3: TGTGCCAGCAGTGAAAGGACTAGCGGCCCCAATGAGCAGTTCTTC.

The gene calls are TRBV2 and TRBJ1-2; D is perhaps TRBD1 (6 bases). The CDR3 is 13 amino acids. V lost 8 bases and J lost 4, with 14 bases in between. In germline, CDR1 is SNHLY, CDR2 FYNNEI. For the CDR3, the DNA is TGTGCCAGCTCAGGACAGAACAGCTATGGCTACACCTTC. Protein sequence: CASSGQNSYGYTF.

In DNA form, the CDR3 reads TGTGCCAGCAGAGACCTAGGGCAGGTGAACACTGAAGCTTTCTTT. Its translation: CASRDLGQVNTEAFF. The chain has TRBV5-4 and TRBJ1-1; D remains ambiguous. Germline CDR1 is SGHNT and CDR2 is YYREEE (reference sequence). Trimming left V 5 bases short and J 0 bases short, with 14 bases between. The CDR3 is 15 residues long.

This clone was seen only once. This sequence joins TRBV5-1 and TRBJ2-7; D unclear. The CDR3 extends over 13 amino acids. Trimming shortened V by 0 bases and J by 2 bases, and 6 bases separated the two germline ends. Germline V gene data show CDR1 as SGHRS and CDR2 as YFSETQ. CDR3 amino acids: CASSLGAPYEQYF. The DNA for the CDR3 is TGCGCCAGCAGCTTGGGTGCTCCCTACGAGCAGTACTTC. Supplemented by reference TRBV5-1 and TRBJ2-7, the full variable domain reads KAGVTQTPRYLIKTRGQQVTLSCSPISGHRSVSWYQQTPGQGLQFLFEYFSETQRNKGNFPGRFSGRQFSNSRSEMNVSTLELGDSALYLCASSLGAPYEQYFGPGTRLTVT.

The chain couples TRBV7-2 to TRBJ2-7, with 7 nucleotides matching TRBD2. CDR1 and CDR2 from the germline V gene are SGHTA and FQGNSA. V gave up 0 bases and J gave up 5 bases; unmatched junction bases: 10. The CDR3 is made up of 16 amino acids. The CDR3 DNA sequence: TGTGCCAGCAGCTTAGCGGGAGGGCCGGTTCCAAACGAGCAGTACTTC. Protein: CASSLAGGPVPNEQYF.

The chain recombines TRBV19 with TRBJ1-2; 9 positions match TRBD1. Germline trimming cut 6 bases from V and 7 bases from J; bases unmatched to any gene: 12. This CDR3 is 15 amino acids long. The germline V gene has CDR1 LNHDA and CDR2 SQIVND (reference sequence). For the CDR3, the DNA is TGTGCCAGTAGACCTACCGGGACAGGGAGAGGTGGCTACACCTTC. This gives the protein CASRPTGTGRGGYTF. Using reference TRBV19 and TRBJ1-2 for the parts outside the CDR3, the full variable domain is DGGITQSPKYLFRKEGQNVTLSCEQNLNHDAMYWYRQDPGQGLRLIYYSQIVNDFQKGDIAEGYSVSREKKESFPLTVTSAQKNPTAFYLCASRPTGTGRGGYTFGSGTRLTVV.

This clone was counted between two and nine times. The chain joins TRBV10-3 to TRBJ2-5; D is perhaps TRBD1 (5 bases). The CDR3 length is 15 residues. V was pared by 6 bases and J by 4 bases, with 18 bases between. Germline lookup yields CDR1 ENHRY and CDR2 SYGVKD. In DNA form, the CDR3 reads TGTGCCATCAGGCCGAAGGACACAGGAGCAGAGACCCAGTACTTC. Protein sequence: CAIRPKDTGAETQYF.

The chain has TRBV27 and TRBJ2-1, with D uncertain. The V gene's germline CDR1 is MNHEY and CDR2 SMNVEV (reference sequence). The CDR3 loop spans 13 amino acids. Deletions cut 4 bases from V and 3 bases from J, with 7 bases between. CDR3 nucleotides: TGTGCCAGCAGTTACACGGGCTACAATGAGCAGTTCTTC. This gives the protein CASSYTGYNEQFF.